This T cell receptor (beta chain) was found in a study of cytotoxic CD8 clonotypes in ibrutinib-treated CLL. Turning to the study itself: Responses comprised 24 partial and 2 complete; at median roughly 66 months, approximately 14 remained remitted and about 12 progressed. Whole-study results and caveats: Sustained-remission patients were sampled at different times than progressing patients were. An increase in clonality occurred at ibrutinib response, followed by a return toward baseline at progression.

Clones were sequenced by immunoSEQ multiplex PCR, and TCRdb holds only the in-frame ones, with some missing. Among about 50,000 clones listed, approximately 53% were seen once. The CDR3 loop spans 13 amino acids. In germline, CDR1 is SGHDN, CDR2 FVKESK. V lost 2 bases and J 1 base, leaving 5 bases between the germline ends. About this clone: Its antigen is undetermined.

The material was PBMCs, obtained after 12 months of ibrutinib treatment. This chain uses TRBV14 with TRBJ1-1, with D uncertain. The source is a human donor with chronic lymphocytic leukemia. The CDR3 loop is CASSQLQNTEAFF. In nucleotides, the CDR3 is TGTGCCAGCAGCCAACTTCAGAACACTGAAGCTTTCTTT.